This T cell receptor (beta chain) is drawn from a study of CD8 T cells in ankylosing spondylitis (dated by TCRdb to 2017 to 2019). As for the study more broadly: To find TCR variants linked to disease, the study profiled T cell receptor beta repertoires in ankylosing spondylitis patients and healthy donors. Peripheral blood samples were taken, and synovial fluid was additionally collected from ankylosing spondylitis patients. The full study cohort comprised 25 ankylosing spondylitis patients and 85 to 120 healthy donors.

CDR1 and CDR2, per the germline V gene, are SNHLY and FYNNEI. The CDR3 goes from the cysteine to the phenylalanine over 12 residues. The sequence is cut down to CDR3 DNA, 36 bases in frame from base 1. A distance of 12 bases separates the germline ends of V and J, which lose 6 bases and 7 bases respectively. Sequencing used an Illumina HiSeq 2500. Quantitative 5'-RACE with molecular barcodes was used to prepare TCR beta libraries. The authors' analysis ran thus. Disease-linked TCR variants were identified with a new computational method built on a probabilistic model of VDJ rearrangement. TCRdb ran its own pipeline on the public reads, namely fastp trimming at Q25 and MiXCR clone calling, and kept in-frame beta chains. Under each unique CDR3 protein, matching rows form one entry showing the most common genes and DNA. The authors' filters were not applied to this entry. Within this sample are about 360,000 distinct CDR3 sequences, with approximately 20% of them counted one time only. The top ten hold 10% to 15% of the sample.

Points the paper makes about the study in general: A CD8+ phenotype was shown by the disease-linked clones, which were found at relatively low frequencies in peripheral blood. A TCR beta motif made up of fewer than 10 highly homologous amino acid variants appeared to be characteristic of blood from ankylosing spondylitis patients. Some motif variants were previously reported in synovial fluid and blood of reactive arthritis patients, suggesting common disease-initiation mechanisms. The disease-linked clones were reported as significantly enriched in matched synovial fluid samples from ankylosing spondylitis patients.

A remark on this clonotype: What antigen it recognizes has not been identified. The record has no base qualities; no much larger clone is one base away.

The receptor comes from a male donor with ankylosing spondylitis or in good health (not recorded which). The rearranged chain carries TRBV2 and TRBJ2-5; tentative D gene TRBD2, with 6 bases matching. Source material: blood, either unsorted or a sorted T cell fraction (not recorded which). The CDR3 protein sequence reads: CASRVYSGTQYF. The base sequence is TGTGCCAGCAGGGTATATAGCGGGACCCAGTACTTC. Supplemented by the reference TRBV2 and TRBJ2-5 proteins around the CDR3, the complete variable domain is EPEVTQTPSHQVTQMGQEVILRCVPISNHLYFYWYRQILGQKVEFLVSFYNNEISEKSEIFDDQFSVERPDGSNFTLKIRSTKLEDSAMYFCASRVYSGTQYFGPGTRLLVL.